Sequencing of this T cell receptor beta chain was carried out in a study of T cell responses to AZD1222 COVID-19 vaccine. As concerns this clone: Its antigen is currently unknown.

Generated by immunoSEQ multiplex PCR, the TCRdb table keeps only in-frame clones and is missing some. The table lists approximately 130,000 clones, 80% to 90% of them singletons, with about 26% in the top ten. Study conclusions and caveats: Among AZD1222 vaccinees, only six were seropositive at baseline.

The CDR3 loop spans 15 amino acids. With 3 bases removed from V and 2 bases from J, the gap between germline ends came to 14 bases. Germline CDR1 reads SGHDT; CDR2 reads YYEEEE. This sequence was found in an adult who received the AZD1222 COVID-19 vaccine. The source material was peripheral blood, sampled 28 days after the second AZD1222 dose. V gene TRBV5-6 combines with J gene TRBJ2-5, with D possibly TRBD1 on 6 matching bases. In DNA form, the CDR3 reads TGTGCCAGCAGCTATTCGACAGGAAAACAAGAGACCCAGTACTTC. Amino acid sequence: CASSYSTGKQETQYF.